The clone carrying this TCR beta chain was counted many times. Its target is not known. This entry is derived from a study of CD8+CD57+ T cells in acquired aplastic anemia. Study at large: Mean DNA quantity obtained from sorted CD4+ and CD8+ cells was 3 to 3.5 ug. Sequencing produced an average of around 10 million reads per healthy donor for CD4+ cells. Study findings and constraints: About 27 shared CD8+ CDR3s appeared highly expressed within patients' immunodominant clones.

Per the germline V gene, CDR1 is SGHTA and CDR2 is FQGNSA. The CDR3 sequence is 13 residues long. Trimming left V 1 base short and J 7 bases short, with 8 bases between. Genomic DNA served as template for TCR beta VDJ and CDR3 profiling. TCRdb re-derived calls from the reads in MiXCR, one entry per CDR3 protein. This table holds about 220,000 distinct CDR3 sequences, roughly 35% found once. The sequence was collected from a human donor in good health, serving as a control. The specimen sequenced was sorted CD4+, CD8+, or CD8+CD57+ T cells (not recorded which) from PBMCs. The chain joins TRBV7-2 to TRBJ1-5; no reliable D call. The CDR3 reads CASSLEKGQPQHF. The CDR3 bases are TGTGCCAGCAGCTTAGAGAAGGGACAGCCCCAGCATTTT.